These 21 T cell receptor beta chains were all obtained from the same sample, sequenced in a study of blood T cell repertoires in COVID-19. Assay: immunoSEQ multiplex PCR; the TCRdb copy retains only in-frame clones and omits some. Of approximately 38,000 clones in the sample, over 70% were seen once. The sample comprised peripheral blood. Every receptor here comes from a man in his forties or fifties with active or convalescent COVID-19.

The V gene is TRBV5-4, the J gene TRBJ1-4; the match to TRBD1 covers 7 bases. Germline V gene data show CDR1 as SGHNT and CDR2 as YYREEE (reference sequence). The CDR3 has 15 amino acids. Trimming took 3 bases from V and 2 from J; bases not matched to a gene: 4. In DNA form, the CDR3 reads TGTGCCAGCAGCTCGGGGACAGCCACTAATGAAAAACTGTTTTTT. Protein: CASSSGTATNEKLFF.

V usage is TRBV27 and J usage is TRBJ1-6, with a tentative D call TRBD1 (6 bases). V gave up 4 bases and J gave up 7 bases, with 8 bases separating them. Germline V gives CDR1 MNHEY, CDR2 SMNVEV (reference sequence). CDR3 length: 13 residues. The CDR3 DNA reads as TGTGCCAGCAGTTGGGGGCCAAATTCACCCCTCCACTTT. Protein: CASSWGPNSPLHF.

The chain couples TRBV5-5 to TRBJ2-6; TRBD1 agrees at 8 bases. The V and J ends lost 4 bases and 6 bases, in that order; junction bases with no gene match: 3. The CDR3 totals 14 residues. In germline, CDR1 is SGHKS, CDR2 YYEKEE (reference sequence). The CDR3 region is CASSQTGEANVLTF. CDR3 bases: TGTGCCAGCAGCCAGACAGGGGAGGCCAACGTCCTGACTTTC.

The chain combines TRBV7-9 with TRBJ2-7; no definite D call. The V gene lost 5 bases and the J gene lost 4 bases, with 12 bases spanning the gap. CDR1 is SEHNR and CDR2 is FQNEAQ in the germline V gene (reference sequence). The CDR3 length is 13 residues. CDR3 nucleotide sequence: TGTGCCAGCAGCCCAAACAGTGGTTACGAGCAGTACGTC. Protein: CASSPNSGYEQYV.

The rearrangement links TRBV7-2 to TRBJ1-1; D uncertain. CDR1 is SGHTA, CDR2 FQGNSA, per germline. The CDR3 consists of 15 residues. The V end was cut by 4 bases, the J end by 0 bases, with 12 bases between. The CDR3 region is CASSYAWQLNTEAFF. For the CDR3, the DNA is TGTGCCAGCAGCTACGCATGGCAACTGAACACTGAAGCTTTCTTT.

This chain uses TRBV7-2 with TRBJ2-5, with D possibly matching TRBD1 (6 bases). The CDR3 has 14 amino acids. CDR1 and CDR2 from the germline V gene are SGHTA and FQGNSA. Trimming took off 5 bases at V and 3 bases at J, with 13 bases between the two ends. The CDR3 DNA is TGTGCCAGCAGCCGGGCCGAGGGGGAAGAGACCCAGTACTTC. Protein: CASSRAEGEETQYF.

This rearrangement joins TRBV29-1 to TRBJ2-5; D perhaps matches TRBD2 (6 bases). The CDR3 runs to 13 residues. Per germline, CDR1 SQVTM and CDR2 ANQGSEA. The ends were cut back, 1 base at V and 4 bases at J, with 10 bases in the middle. The CDR3 sequence: CSVEVGRRETQYF. For the CDR3, the DNA is TGCAGCGTTGAAGTGGGGAGGCGAGAGACCCAGTACTTC.

The genes are TRBV7-8 and TRBJ1-1; no reliable D call. The CDR3 sequence is 16 residues long. Germline assignment: CDR1 SGHVS and CDR2 FQNEAQ. The ends were cut back, 2 bases at V and 0 bases at J, with 13 bases in the middle. The CDR3 reads CASSLRQRPMNTEAFF. In DNA form, the CDR3 reads TGTGCCAGCAGCTTAAGACAAAGACCCATGAACACTGAAGCTTTCTTT.

The rearrangement links TRBV5-1 to TRBJ2-5, with 7 bases that match TRBD1. The CDR3 extends over 14 amino acids. The germline gives CDR1 SGHRS, CDR2 YFSETQ. Trimming cost V 4 bases and J 5 bases; bases outside gene matches: 8. This chain's CDR3 is CASSIQGSGETQYF. The CDR3 coding sequence is TGCGCCAGCAGCATACAGGGGTCGGGCGAGACCCAGTACTTC.

The J gene is TRBJ2-2, the V gene TRBV4-2; D is possibly TRBD2 (6 bases). Germline values: CDR1 LGHNA, CDR2 YNFKEQ. The CDR3 has 14 residues. V was pared by 1 base and J by 7 bases, with 10 bases between. The CDR3 nucleotides are TGTGCCAGCAGCCAAGGGGGACTGAACGGGGAGCTGTTTTTT. Its protein product is CASSQGGLNGELFF.

The chain couples TRBV6-1 to TRBJ2-2; 13 bases map to TRBD2. Germline lookup yields CDR1 MNHNS and CDR2 SASEGT. Germline trimming cut 4 bases from V and 1 base from J; bases unmatched to any gene: 6. The length of the CDR3 is 18 residues. CDR3 DNA: TGTGCCAGCAGTGGCAGGACTAGCGGGGGCCAGAACACCGGGGAGCTGTTTTTT. Its translation is CASSGRTSGGQNTGELFF.

This clone has just a few counts. This sequence joins TRBV29-1 and TRBJ1-2; 12 positions agree with TRBD1. V trimming: 6 bases; J trimming: 7 bases; junction bases outside the gene matches: 15. Germline lookup yields CDR1 SQVTM and CDR2 ANQGSEA. The CDR3 has 16 amino acids. CDR3 nucleotides: TGCAGCGTCTACGCCCCGGGACAGGGGGCGCTCGGTGGCTACACCTTC. Translated: CSVYAPGQGALGGYTF.

V gene TRBV6-5 combines with J gene TRBJ2-1; 14 bases are shared with TRBD2. CDR1 and CDR2 (germline): MNHEY, SVGAGI. The CDR3 consists of 16 residues. V shed 4 bases and J 8 bases; nucleotides not matched to a gene: 7. The CDR3 nucleotides are TGTGCCAGCAGTTCACTAGGGACTAGCGGGAGACATGAGCAGTTCTTC. This translates into CASSSLGTSGRHEQFF.

The chain joins TRBV18 to TRBJ2-7; 10 nucleotides agree with TRBD1. The CDR3 has 16 residues. Germline CDR1 is KGHSH and CDR2 is LQKENI. V shed 5 bases and J 7 bases; nucleotides not matched to a gene: 14. This CDR3 reads CASSATKGQGHREQYV. The CDR3 region has the DNA TGTGCCAGCTCAGCCACGAAGGGACAGGGGCATCGGGAGCAGTACGTC.

CDR3 amino acids: CASSYRQRSTDTQYF. The CDR3 DNA follows: TGTGCCAGCAGCTACAGGCAACGTAGCACAGATACGCAGTATTTT. V usage is TRBV5-5 and J usage is TRBJ2-3, with D maybe TRBD1 (5 bases). The CDR3 has 15 amino acids. Germline V gene data show CDR1 as SGHKS and CDR2 as YYEKEE (reference sequence). The V end was cut by 3 bases, the J end by 0 bases, with 11 bases between.

This clone was picked up one time. The chain employs TRBV29-1 and TRBJ2-1, with TRBD1 matching over 8 bases. The CDR3 is 15 residues long. CDR1 and CDR2 (germline): SQVTM, ANQGSEA. The ends lost 7 bases at V and 0 bases at J; junction bases unmatched: 8. In DNA form, the CDR3 reads TGCAGCGCCAGGGACAGGCCTAGCTCCTACAATGAGCAGTTCTTC. It is translated as CSARDRPSSYNEQFF.

This chain links TRBV28 with TRBJ2-7; 12 bases are a match to TRBD1. CDR3 length equals 14 residues. V shed 4 bases, J shed 7 bases, and the junction held 5 bases outside the gene matches. From germline, CDR1 is MDHEN and CDR2 SYDVKM. The CDR3 DNA sequence: TGTGCCAGCAGTTCCCGGGACAGGGGGCTTGAGCAGTACTTC. Its translation: CASSSRDRGLEQYF.

The genes are TRBV2 and TRBJ1-5; unclear D gene. V was clipped by 2 bases and J by 0 bases, with 11 bases between them. The V gene's germline CDR1 is SNHLY and CDR2 FYNNEI. CDR3 size: 16 residues. The CDR3 sequence: CASSERWGDSNQPQHF. The CDR3 DNA is TGTGCCAGCAGTGAAAGGTGGGGAGATAGCAATCAGCCCCAGCATTTT.

V is TRBV6-5 and J is TRBJ2-5; a weak D match, TRBD2 (6 bases). The CDR3 has 14 amino acids. Per the germline V gene, CDR1 is MNHEY and CDR2 is SVGAGI. The germline V and J ends were trimmed by 7 bases and 0 bases, with 12 bases remaining between them. The CDR3 here is CASTLLADQETQYF. The DNA of the CDR3 is TGTGCCAGCACCCTTTTAGCGGACCAAGAGACCCAGTACTTC.

The V call is TRBV2, the J call TRBJ2-4; D possibly corresponds to TRBD1 (5 bases). Germline-derived CDR1 and CDR2 are SNHLY and FYNNEI. Trimming removed 3 bases from V and 8 bases from J, with 11 bases in between. The CDR3 extends over 13 amino acids. The CDR3 region has the DNA TGTGCCAGCAGTGACCAGGGTAGGGACATTCAGTACTTC. Translating it yields CASSDQGRDIQYF.

This chain links TRBV10-2 with TRBJ1-2, with 10 bases fitting TRBD1. V lost 4 bases to trimming and J lost 5 bases; unmatched junction nucleotides: 10. Germline V lookup: CDR1 WSHSY, CDR2 SAAADI. The CDR3 has 16 residues. The CDR3 is CASSGTGGDTAYGYTF. The CDR3 DNA follows: TGCGCCAGCAGTGGGACAGGGGGAGATACCGCTTATGGCTACACCTTC.